The 14 T cell receptor beta chains in this list originate from one sample, sequenced in a study of T cell repertoires in cytomegalovirus infection. TCRdb re-derived calls from the reads in MiXCR, one entry per CDR3 protein. The sample has 400,000 to 600,000 distinct CDR3 sequences, under 45% seen once. What these receptors recognize is not known. This specimen was cultured PBMCs, taken from culture after CMV antigen stimulation. These receptors all come from a human donor in good health (CMV status not recorded). Some clones in this sample may be carry-over from other donors' samples.

This clonotype appeared a single time. This sequence joins TRBV2 and TRBJ2-1, with 7 nucleotides matching TRBD2. The CDR3 runs to 13 residues. Trimming cost V 5 bases and J 8 bases; bases outside gene matches: 6. The germline V gene encodes CDR1 SNHLY and CDR2 FYNNEI. The CDR3 DNA follows: TGTGCCAGCAGTCCCGGGACTACGGATGAGCAGTTCTTC. Translated: CASSPGTTDEQFF.

The rearrangement uses TRBV18 and TRBJ1-2; the match to TRBD1 covers 9 bases. J was trimmed by 6 bases and V by 8 bases; bases with no gene match: 13. Germline V gene data show CDR1 as KGHSH and CDR2 as LQKENI. The CDR3 consists of 15 residues. This chain's CDR3 is CASKPPGTGTDGYTF. For the CDR3, the DNA is TGTGCCAGCAAACCCCCCGGGACAGGGACCGATGGCTACACCTTC.

The V call is TRBV7-9, the J call TRBJ2-3; 7 nucleotides match TRBD1. The CDR3 sequence is 14 residues long. V was clipped by 5 bases and J by 4 bases; unmatched bases: 6. Per germline, CDR1 SEHNR and CDR2 FQNEAQ (reference sequence). CDR3 sequence (DNA): TGTGCCAGCAGCCAACAAGGGGGCCCAGATACGCAGTATTTT. This codes for CASSQQGGPDTQYF.

The chain is built from TRBV10-3 and TRBJ2-5; no reliable D call. The V gene lost 4 bases and the J gene lost 2 bases, with 11 bases spanning the gap. The germline V gene has CDR1 ENHRY and CDR2 SYGVKD. The CDR3 loop spans 14 amino acids. This chain's CDR3 is CAISGALGQETQYF. Written as DNA, the CDR3 is TGTGCCATCAGTGGAGCCTTGGGACAAGAGACCCAGTACTTC.

This clonotype was observed a handful of times. The V gene is TRBV5-1, the J gene TRBJ1-1; perhaps TRBD1 as D (5 bases). The CDR3 is 15 amino acids. Germline CDR1 SGHRS, CDR2 YFSETQ. Trimming removed 0 bases from V and 6 bases from J, with 15 bases in between. This CDR3 reads CASSLANSGKAEAFF. In DNA form, the CDR3 reads TGCGCCAGCAGCTTGGCCAATTCAGGGAAGGCTGAAGCTTTCTTT.

V is TRBV12-3 or TRBV12-4 and J is TRBJ2-3; a possible D gene is TRBD2 (7 bases). V was trimmed by 1 base and J by 6 bases, leaving 23 bases between them. This CDR3 has 18 residues. DNA of the CDR3: TGTGCCAGCAGTTTAGGGACCTTAGGGGGGGGGGCAGGTGATACGCAGTATTTT. Translating it yields CASSLGTLGGGAGDTQYF.

The V gene is TRBV12-3 or TRBV12-4, the J gene TRBJ1-1; D is uncertain. This CDR3 contains 12 residues. V lost 8 bases and J 3 bases, leaving 10 bases between the germline ends. The DNA of the CDR3 is TGTGCCAGCGTTGAGGGATACACTGAAGCTTTCTTT. Protein product: CASVEGYTEAFF.

J is TRBJ2-7 and V is TRBV2, with D perhaps matching TRBD2 (6 bases). CDR1 and CDR2 from the germline V gene are SNHLY and FYNNEI. CDR3 size: 16 residues. The germline V and J ends were trimmed by 8 bases and 0 bases, with 20 bases remaining between them. The CDR3 nucleotides read TGTGCCAGCGCCCAAGCGGGTGAAGGCCGCTCCTACGAGCAGTACTTC. Its protein is CASAQAGEGRSYEQYF. Supplemented by reference TRBV2 and TRBJ2-7, the full variable domain reads EPEVTQTPSHQVTQMGQEVILRCVPISNHLYFYWYRQILGQKVEFLVSFYNNEISEKSEIFDDQFSVERPDGSNFTLKIRSTKLEDSAMYFCASAQAGEGRSYEQYFGPGTRLTVT.

V is TRBV5-1 and J is TRBJ2-7; 9 bases are a match to TRBD1. The germline V gene encodes CDR1 SGHRS and CDR2 YFSETQ. The trim removed 3 bases at V and 6 bases at J, leaving 10 bases unmatched. The CDR3 consists of 15 residues. CDR3 loop: CASSWAGQGPSEQYF. In DNA form, the CDR3 reads TGCGCCAGCAGCTGGGCAGGACAGGGGCCCTCCGAGCAGTACTTC. Drawing the rest from reference TRBV5-1 and TRBJ2-7, the complete variable domain is KAGVTQTPRYLIKTRGQQVTLSCSPISGHRSVSWYQQTPGQGLQFLFEYFSETQRNKGNFPGRFSGRQFSNSRSEMNVSTLELGDSALYLCASSWAGQGPSEQYFGPGTRLTVT.

This clonotype was counted once. V and J are TRBV7-3 and TRBJ1-2; D remains unclear. The CDR3 length is 16 residues. Germline-derived CDR1 and CDR2 are SGHTA and FQGTGA. Trimming removed 2 bases from V and 5 bases from J, with 18 bases in between. Written as DNA, the CDR3 is TGTGCCAGCAGCTTATGGCCTCTCCACCTGTCTTATGGCTACACCTTC. Translation gives CASSLWPLHLSYGYTF.

This rearrangement joins TRBV11-2 to TRBJ1-5; D possibly corresponds to TRBD1 (5 bases). V lost 8 bases, J lost 3 bases, and 14 bases lay in between. The germline gives CDR1 SGHAT, CDR2 FQNNGV. The CDR3 sequence is 14 residues long. This CDR3 is CASYRLGDNQPQHF. The CDR3 DNA reads as TGTGCCAGCTACCGGTTAGGGGACAATCAGCCCCAGCATTTT.

The rearrangement joins TRBV5-6 to TRBJ2-2; 10 bases align to TRBD1. The germline V gene has CDR1 SGHDT and CDR2 YYEEEE. V was pared by 4 bases and J by 6 bases, with 6 bases of the junction left unmatched. The CDR3 is 15 residues long. This chain's CDR3 is CASSGTGTGAGELFF. As DNA, the CDR3 is TGTGCCAGCAGCGGAACCGGGACAGGGGCCGGGGAGCTGTTTTTT.

The rearrangement links TRBV11-3 to TRBJ1-1; D gene uncertain. V was shortened by 0 bases and J by 7 bases, with 9 bases between the two germline ends. This CDR3 spans 13 amino acids. Germline values: CDR1 SGHNT, CDR2 YENEEA. The CDR3 sequence: CASSLDYGSEAFF. CDR3 coding DNA: TGTGCCAGCAGCTTAGATTATGGCAGTGAAGCTTTCTTT.

This clonotype was counted only a few times. The chain's CDR3 is CSARGGAGAPYEQYF. In DNA, the CDR3 is TGCAGTGCGAGGGGGGGGGCGGGAGCCCCCTACGAGCAGTACTTC. The chain links TRBV20-1 to TRBJ2-7; the D gene is possibly TRBD2 (7 bases). Germline values: CDR1 DFQATT, CDR2 SNEGSKA (reference sequence). The CDR3 contains 15 residues. V was cut by 6 bases and J by 2 bases, with 20 bases left in between.